Described below is a single TCR beta chain sequence and its context. This clone's antigen is unknown. No base-level quality is on record; no much larger clone is a single base apart. The time point label, as the study defines it: baseline before first vaccination. Vaccinee samples came from UK trials COV001 and COV002, including a single-blind randomized controlled phase 2/3 trial of AZD1222 (ChAdOx1 nCoV-19) in healthy adults. For TCRbeta chain sequencing, PBMC samples were collected from trial participants at day 0 and at day 28 after the second dose. The CDR3 regions of human TCRbeta chains were subjected to immunosequencing. For the original study's pipeline: Repertoire TCRs were matched against a reference library of SARS-CoV-2-specific TCRs generated with the MIRA antigen-specificity platform. Breadth was defined as the fraction of unique TCRs that were SARS-CoV-2-associated, and depth was defined as the fraction of total T cells that were SARS-CoV-2-associated. Each spike-specific TCR was assigned to its reactive spike region and to a CD4 or CD8 class using the MIRA data. Log10-transformed breadth and depth values were compared by one-way ANOVA with Sidak's multiple comparisons tests. TCRdb carries this immuneACCESS record with in-frame sequences only. Its versions omit some clonotypes, under half of them owing to an unresolved V gene in the studies checked, with the rest unexplained. The D gene and trimming were derived from the DNA, and the V and J assignments and clone size from that table. The table for this sample lists 55,000 to 75,000 clones; about 80% of them were counted only once. The ten biggest clones cover 12% of the sample.

The record originates from a study of T cell responses to AZD1222 COVID-19 vaccine (dated by TCRdb to about 2021). Looking at the study overall: AZD1222 recipients whose second dose came at about 4 weeks and those whose second dose came at about 12 weeks were combined into one group, since spike-specific TCR depth and breadth did not differ between the two schedules. TCR sequencing was performed for roughly 240 trial participants, of whom roughly 200 were given two doses of AZD1222 and some 25 were given two doses of MenACWY control vaccine. Trial participants were enrolled by age into 18-55, 56-69 and 70-plus year subgroups, with around 140, 26 and 57 TCR-sequenced participants respectively. Overall study results and their limits: Conclusions about previously exposed vaccinees are limited, since just 6 or 7 AZD1222 recipients were seropositive for SARS-CoV-2 at baseline. In the small 56-69-year group, the increase in depth fell short of significance, most likely because of low power. Participants were mostly white British and included more females than males, and it was suggested by the authors that clonal diversity may have been underestimated. Because no samples from the day 14 peak response were available, repertoires could be characterized only after the peak T cell response. After two AZD1222 doses, spike-specific TCR breadth and depth were significantly higher than at day 0 and than in MenACWY recipients. The whole spike protein was spanned by vaccine-associated CD4 TCRs, and dominant responses were seen in regions 160-218 and 743-854. Reportedly, almost half of the unique spike-specific TCRs recognized epitopes lying outside the regions that are mutated in the B.1.351 and B.1.1.7 variants.

The sequencing used peripheral blood, collected on day 0 of AZD1222 vaccination. The sequence came from an adult in good health.

The DNA reads as follows: TGTGCCAGTAAAATAGCGGGGGACCGGTACAATGAGCAGTTCTTC. This yields the protein CASKIAGDRYNEQFF. The chain joins TRBV19 to TRBJ2-1; TRBD2 agrees with 9 junctional bases. V trim: 7 bases; J trim: 4 bases; unmatched bases: 8. Inclusive of the bounding cysteine and phenylalanine, the CDR3 is 15 residues long. Only the CDR3 DNA is retained, 45 bases long and in frame from the first base. The germline V gene (reference sequence) supplies CDR1 LNHDA and CDR2 SQIVND.